These T cell receptor beta chains were read from a single sample in a study of beta chain features in type 1 diabetes. Sequenced by immunoSEQ multiplex PCR; TCRdb stores in-frame clones only, minus some. The sample lists over 650,000 clones, more than 12% occurring once. The sequenced sample consisted of naive CD4+ T cells from blood. These receptor sequences come from a man younger than 30 with type 1 diabetes. The CDR3 runs from the conserved cysteine through the conserved F or W. The order of the fields is D gene, clone size, V gene, J gene, CDR3 protein, CDR3 DNA. The D gene is left open where the match is weak. Clone size is stated in some rows and not others, as once, few, many or a class when expanded.

NA	NA	TRBV20-1	TRBJ2-3	CSARHTDTQYF	TGCAGTGCAAGACACACAGATACGCAGTATTTT
NA	few	TRBV11-2	TRBJ2-5	CASSLGEARETQYF	TGTGCCAGCAGCTTAGGGGAGGCGAGAGAGACCCAGTACTTC
NA	NA	TRBV19	TRBJ1-5	CASRLEAVTPQHF	TGTGCCAGTAGGTTAGAGGCCGTGACGCCCCAGCATTTT
NA	few	TRBV6-5	TRBJ2-1	CASSYSGASYNEQFF	TGTGCCAGCAGTTACTCGGGGGCCTCCTACAATGAGCAGTTCTTC
NA	few	TRBV4-3	TRBJ2-1	CASSRELKYEQFF	TGCGCCAGCAGCCGGGAGTTAAAATATGAGCAGTTCTTC
NA	NA	TRBV30	TRBJ1-2	CAWSPSLPGYGYTF	TGTGCCTGGAGTCCATCCCTACCGGGCTATGGCTACACCTTC
NA	few	TRBV19	TRBJ2-5	CASSRGQQETQYF	TGTGCCAGTAGTAGAGGGCAGCAAGAGACCCAGTACTTC
NA	few	TRBV25-1	TRBJ1-2	CASSLGPGLYGYTF	TGTGCCAGCAGCCTCGGGCCGGGGCTCTATGGCTACACCTTC
TRBD1	NA	TRBV7-2	TRBJ2-3	CASSPDRARTDTQYF	TGTGCCAGCAGCCCAGACAGGGCCCGCACAGATACGCAGTATTTT
NA	NA	TRBV5-4	TRBJ2-7	CASSLASASHEQYF	TGTGCCAGCAGCTTGGCGAGCGCTAGCCACGAGCAGTACTTC
NA	few	TRBV27	TRBJ2-3	CASSLAEATDTQYF	TGTGCCAGCAGTCTGGCGGAGGCCACAGATACGCAGTATTTT
TRBD2	few	TRBV5-4	TRBJ2-3	CASSPGGTRGVSDTQYF	TGTGCCAGCAGCCCCGGAGGGACTAGAGGAGTCTCAGATACGCAGTATTTT
NA	few	TRBV30	TRBJ1-6	CACQWTDNSPLHF	TGTGCCTGCCAGTGGACTGATAATTCACCCCTCCACTTT
TRBD1	NA	TRBV19	TRBJ1-5	CASREQGAGNQPQHF	TGTGCCAGTAGAGAACAGGGGGCAGGCAATCAGCCCCAGCATTTT
NA	NA	TRBV10-3	TRBJ1-6	CAISNTQEDNSPLHF	TGTGCCATCAGTAATACCCAGGAGGATAATTCACCCCTCCACTTT
NA	few	TRBV7-9	TRBJ2-7	CASGGRERTYEQYF	TGTGCCAGCGGGGGCCGGGAGAGGACCTACGAGCAGTACTTC
NA	NA	TRBV5-6	TRBJ2-7	CASSPRGRSRYEQYF	TGTGCCAGCAGCCCCCGCGGGCGCTCTCGATACGAGCAGTACTTC
NA	NA	TRBV9	TRBJ2-2	CASGKLVNTGELFF	TGTGCCAGCGGGAAGCTTGTGAACACCGGGGAGCTGTTTTTT
NA	few	TRBV6-5	TRBJ1-2	CASGGDYGYTF	TGTGCCAGCGGGGGGGACTATGGCTACACCTTC
TRBD1	once	TRBV7-3	TRBJ1-1	CASRSGTGESEAFF	TGTGCCAGCAGAAGTGGGACAGGGGAGTCTGAAGCTTTCTTT
TRBD1	few	TRBV7-9	TRBJ2-1	CASSTGVHSYNEQFF	TGTGCCAGCAGCACAGGGGTCCACTCCTACAATGAGCAGTTCTTC
NA	few	TRBV28	TRBJ2-6	CASRPSQGAPGGANVLTF	TGTGCCAGCAGACCCTCCCAAGGGGCCCCTGGAGGGGCCAACGTCCTGACTTTC
TRBD1	NA	TRBV7-9	TRBJ1-3	CASIYPGGTESSGNTIYF	TGTGCCAGCATCTACCCTGGGGGGACAGAATCATCTGGAAACACCATATATTTT
NA	few	TRBV6-5	TRBJ1-5	CAGGDGHADQPQHF	TGTGCCGGAGGGGACGGACACGCGGATCAGCCCCAGCATTTT
NA	NA	TRBV5-1	TRBJ2-1	CASPTGPTSGNNEQFF	TGCGCCAGCCCGACCGGGCCTACCTCGGGGAACAATGAGCAGTTCTTC
NA	NA	TRBV4-2	TRBJ2-2	CASSQNGGELFF	TGTGCCAGCAGCCAAAACGGCGGGGAGCTGTTTTTT
NA	few	TRBV5-4	TRBJ1-2	CASSPDYGYTF	TGTGCCAGCAGCCCGGACTATGGCTACACCTTC
TRBD1	few	TRBV28	TRBJ1-6	CASRRGTGTWSPLHF	TGTGCCAGCAGGCGCGGGACAGGGACTTGGTCACCCCTCCACTTT
NA	NA	TRBV7-9	TRBJ2-2	CASSTSGPIAGELFF	TGTGCCAGCAGTACATCGGGACCCATCGCCGGGGAGCTGTTTTTT
NA	few	TRBV7-9	TRBJ2-7	CASSLASSYEQYF	TGTGCCAGCAGCTTGGCCAGTTCCTACGAGCAGTACTTC
NA	NA	TRBV4-1	TRBJ2-5	CASSQEGLGTQYF	TGCGCCAGCAGCCAAGAGGGCCTAGGGACCCAGTACTTC
TRBD1	few	TRBV29-1	TRBJ2-3	CSADRGPSTDTQYF	TGCAGCGCGGACAGGGGGCCATCCACAGATACGCAGTATTTT
TRBD1	NA	TRBV7-9	TRBJ1-2	CASSLRAAGQGIRGYTF	TGTGCCAGCAGCTTACGGGCGGCGGGACAGGGGATTCGGGGCTACACCTTC
TRBD2	NA	TRBV9	TRBJ2-5	CASSVGPSGSETQYF	TGTGCCAGCAGCGTAGGGCCTAGCGGGAGTGAGACCCAGTACTTC
NA	NA	TRBV1	TRBJ1-5	CTSSLKSLHPRESNQPQHF	TGCACCAGCAGCCTAAAGTCGTTACACCCCCGAGAGAGCAATCAGCCCCAGCATTTT
NA	NA	TRBV5-1	TRBJ2-1	CASQTLMADSYNEQFF	TGCGCCAGCCAAACCTTGATGGCGGATTCCTACAATGAGCAGTTCTTC
NA	NA	TRBV30	TRBJ1-5	CAWSVQDNQPQHF	TGTGCCTGGAGTGTACAAGACAATCAGCCCCAGCATTTT
NA	few	TRBV25-1	TRBJ2-3	CASSHTPDTQYF	TGTGCCAGCAGTCACACCCCAGATACGCAGTATTTT
NA	NA	TRBV28	TRBJ2-1	CASSFSHNEQFF	TGTGCCAGCAGTTTCTCTCACAATGAGCAGTTCTTC
NA	NA	TRBV9	TRBJ1-2	CASSVVTDYGYTF	TGTGCCAGCAGCGTAGTAACAGACTATGGCTACACCTTC
TRBD2	few	TRBV9	TRBJ2-7	CASSVGLAGVGEQYF	TGTGCCAGCAGCGTAGGACTAGCGGGAGTGGGCGAGCAGTACTTC
NA	NA	TRBV2	TRBJ2-5	CASSLLRGGEETQYF	TGTGCCAGCAGCCTACTACGAGGGGGAGAAGAGACCCAGTACTTC
NA	NA	TRBV7-2	TRBJ1-2	CASRFTPAGVYGYTF	TGTGCCAGCAGGTTTACCCCTGCAGGCGTCTATGGCTACACCTTC
NA	NA	TRBV6-4	TRBJ2-7	CASSDGGYYEQYF	TGTGCCAGCAGTGACGGGGGTTACTACGAGCAGTACTTC
TRBD1	few	TRBV18	TRBJ1-6	CASSPRDRVGSPLHF	TGTGCCAGCTCACCCCGGGACAGGGTCGGGTCACCCCTCCACTTT
NA	NA	TRBV6-6	TRBJ2-7	CASSSQESYEQYF	TGTGCCAGCAGTTCCCAGGAGTCCTACGAGCAGTACTTC
TRBD2	few	TRBV25-1	TRBJ2-1	CASSESKAGSSYNEQFF	TGTGCCAGCAGTGAATCGAAAGCGGGGAGCTCCTACAATGAGCAGTTCTTC
NA	NA	TRBV7-9	TRBJ2-7	CASSTWGRDNYEQYF	TGTGCCAGCAGTACTTGGGGCAGAGACAACTACGAGCAGTACTTC
NA	NA	TRBV5-6	TRBJ2-3	CASSPVGSTDTQYF	TGTGCCAGCAGCCCCGTGGGGTCAACAGATACGCAGTATTTT
NA	NA	TRBV19	TRBJ2-1	CASSPLDRNNEQFF	TGTGCCAGTAGTCCCTTGGACAGAAACAATGAGCAGTTCTTC
NA	NA	TRBV7-8	TRBJ1-2	CASSLAGYTF	TGTGCCAGCAGCTTAGCGGGCTACACCTTC
NA	few	TRBV19	TRBJ2-7	CASSGRRSEQYF	TGTGCCAGTAGTGGCCGTCGCAGCGAGCAGTACTTC
NA	few	TRBV29-1	TRBJ1-1	CSVNLRGGLELMNTEAFF	TGCAGCGTTAATCTGAGAGGGGGACTAGAATTAATGAACACTGAAGCTTTCTTT
NA	few	TRBV13	TRBJ1-1	CASRRGFGSTEAFF	TGTGCCAGCAGAAGGGGGTTTGGTAGCACTGAAGCTTTCTTT
TRBD1	NA	TRBV2	TRBJ1-5	CASSDGEEAWTGRDQPQHF	TGTGCCAGCAGTGATGGGGAAGAAGCTTGGACAGGGAGGGATCAGCCCCAGCATTTT
NA	NA	TRBV7-3	TRBJ2-3	CASSSSSSTDTQYF	TGTGCCAGCAGCTCAAGCTCTAGCACAGATACGCAGTATTTT
NA	NA	TRBV11-2	TRBJ2-5	CASSLIRVGRETQYF	TGTGCCAGCAGCTTAATTCGCGTAGGGCGAGAGACCCAGTACTTC
NA	NA	TRBV9	TRBJ1-2	CASSVDTPPLYYTF	TGTGCCAGCAGCGTAGATACTCCCCCCCTTTACTACACCTTC
TRBD1	NA	TRBV15	TRBJ1-4	CATSSGGTVNEKLFF	TGTGCCACCAGCAGCGGTGGGACAGTCAATGAAAAACTGTTTTTT